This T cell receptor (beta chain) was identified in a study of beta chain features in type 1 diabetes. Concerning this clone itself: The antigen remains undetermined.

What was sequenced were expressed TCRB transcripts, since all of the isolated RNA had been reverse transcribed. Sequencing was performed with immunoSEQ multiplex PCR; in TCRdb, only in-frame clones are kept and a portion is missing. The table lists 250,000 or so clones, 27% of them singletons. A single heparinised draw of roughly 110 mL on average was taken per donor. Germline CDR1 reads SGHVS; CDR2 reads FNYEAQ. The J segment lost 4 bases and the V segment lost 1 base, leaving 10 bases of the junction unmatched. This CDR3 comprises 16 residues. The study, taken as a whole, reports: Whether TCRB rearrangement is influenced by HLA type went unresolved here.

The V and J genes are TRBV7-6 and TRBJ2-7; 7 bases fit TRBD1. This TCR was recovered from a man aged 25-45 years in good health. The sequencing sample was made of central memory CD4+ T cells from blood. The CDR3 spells CASSLVVGQESYEQYF. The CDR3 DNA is TGTGCCAGCAGCTTAGTTGTAGGACAGGAATCATACGAGCAGTACTTC.